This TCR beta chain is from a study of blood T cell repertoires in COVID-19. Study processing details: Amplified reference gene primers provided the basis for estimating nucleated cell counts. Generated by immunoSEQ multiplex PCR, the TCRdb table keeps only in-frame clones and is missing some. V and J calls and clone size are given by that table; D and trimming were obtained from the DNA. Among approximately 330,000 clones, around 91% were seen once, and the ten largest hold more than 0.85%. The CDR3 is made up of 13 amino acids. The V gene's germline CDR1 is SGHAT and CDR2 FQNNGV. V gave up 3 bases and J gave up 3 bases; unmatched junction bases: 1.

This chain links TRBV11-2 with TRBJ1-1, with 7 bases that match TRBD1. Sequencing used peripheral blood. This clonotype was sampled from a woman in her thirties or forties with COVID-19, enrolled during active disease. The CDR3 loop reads CASSFQGDTEAFF. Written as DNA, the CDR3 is TGTGCCAGCAGCTTCCAGGGGGACACTGAAGCTTTCTTT.